This paragraph covers one T cell receptor beta chain sequence. Its target is unknown. This record belongs to a study of tumor and adjacent non-tumor tissue in lung cancer. Study at large: About 4.17 million productive TCRbeta reads were obtained per sample on average. Overall study results and limits: Tumor tissue had significantly higher TCR diversity than normal lung.

A modified ARM-PCR protocol with three rounds of nested PCR amplified TCRbeta. MiXCR, run by TCRdb on the multiplex PCR reads, gives a single entry per CDR3 protein. The sample includes over 110,000 distinct CDR3 sequences, around 67% of them seen just once. This sample's RNA came from whole unsorted tissue. V gave up 4 bases and J gave up 9 bases, with 14 bases separating them. Germline CDR1 is SGHNT and CDR2 is YYREEE (reference sequence). This CDR3 is 13 amino acids long. The source material was lung tumor tissue. V usage is TRBV5-4 and J usage is TRBJ2-1; possible D gene TRBD2, 6 bases. The TCR originated in a man between 60 and 70 years old with small cell lung cancer. The CDR3 coding sequence is TGTGCCAGCAGCGCCGGACTAACTGGTGAGCAGTTCTTC. Its translation is CASSAGLTGEQFF. The variable domain in full, with the rest retrieved from reference TRBV5-4 and TRBJ2-1, is ETGVTQSPTHLIKTRGQQVTLRCSSQSGHNTVSWYQQALGQGPQFIFQYYREEENGRGNFPPRFSGLQFPNYSSELNVNALELDDSALYLCASSAGLTGEQFFGPGTRLTVL.